This T cell receptor beta chain is from a study of blood T cell repertoires in COVID-19 (dated by TCRdb to about 2020). In terms of the full investigation: Samples covering the acute and convalescent phases of COVID-19 were provided by collaborators in the United States, Italy and Spain. The repertoires were released in a freely available public database intended as a resource for research on the immune response to SARS-CoV-2. HLA class I and class II types, where available, came from metadata supplied by the sample provider rather than from assay-based typing. Samples were obtained from the ongoing ImmuneRACE study (first 160 participants) and from 1,200 or so subjects provided by 6 global collaborators. The sample metadata nearly always contained a de-identified subject ID, COVID-19 status, age in years and sex. The dataset comprised deeply sampled blood TCRbeta repertoires from subjects exposed to, actively infected with, or recovered from COVID-19. The prospective study material was composed of cDNA or gDNA derived from T cells, B-cell-depleted T cells, or PBMCs. The paper's findings and limits, for the study overall: How much clinical and demographic metadata was included differed by source and by participant, and the metadata was provided uncurated.

Germline trimming amounts to 1 base on V and 7 bases on J, with 10 as the count of junction bases outside the gene matches. Inclusive of the bounding cysteine and phenylalanine, the CDR3 is 16 residues long. Solely the CDR3 DNA is kept, with 48 bases framed from the first base. The germline V gene supplies CDR1 SGHTA and CDR2 FQGNSA. As regards this clone: The clone's antigen remains unknown. There are no base qualities to consult, and no much larger clone falls within one base.

TCRbeta CDR3 regions were amplified from genomic DNA by means of the immunoSEQ Assay, a bias-controlled multiplex PCR. Processing in the source paper ran as follows. The number of nucleated cells in each sample was estimated by amplification of reference gene primers within the assay. To quantify the absolute abundance of each unique TCRbeta CDR3 rearrangement, sequence reads were collapsed and filtered. Productive Simpson clonality was computed per sample as the square root of Simpson's diversity index over productive rearrangements. Entries here come from immuneACCESS through TCRdb and include only in-frame sequences with V and J called. Some clones fail to appear in such tables; in the studies checked, an unresolved V gene covers under half of the shortfall, and the cause of the remainder is unknown. V and J calls and clone size are given by that table; D and trimming were obtained from the DNA. Counted in this sample were approximately 22,000 clones; roughly 88% of them appeared once. The ten largest make up 20% to 25% of the sample.

Whole blood was collected in K2EDTA tubes by collaborating institutions according to the institutions' own protocols. Collaborator samples were shipped for TCRbeta analysis as frozen whole blood, isolated PBMCs, or DNA extracted from either sample type. This TCR was recovered from a man aged 80 or over with active or convalescent COVID-19. This chain joins TRBV7-2 to TRBJ2-7; a stretch of 10 junction bases matches TRBD2. Sequenced: peripheral blood. The CDR3 is CASSLDQPGLAREQYF. The nucleotide sequence is TGTGCCAGCAGCTTAGACCAGCCGGGACTAGCGCGGGAGCAGTACTTC.